These 3 T cell receptor beta chains originate from one sample sequenced in a study of cytomegalovirus exposure and HLA in healthy donors. PCR involved 60 Vbeta and 13 Jbeta primers. This table comes from immunoSEQ multiplex PCR, and its TCRdb copy is limited to in-frame clones, with some not included. Of about 170,000 clones listed, more than 65% are singletons. The sequencing input was PBMCs. The receptors come from a male donor in good health and CMV-seronegative.

J is TRBJ2-3 and V is TRBV27, with a tentative D call TRBD2 (5 bases). The V end was cut by 3 bases, the J end by 2 bases, with 9 bases between. Germline CDR1 is MNHEY and CDR2 is SMNVEV (reference sequence). The CDR3 extends over 14 amino acids. Written as DNA, the CDR3 is TGTGCCAGCAGTTTTCGGGGAAACACAGATACGCAGTATTTT. Amino acids: CASSFRGNTDTQYF.

This clone was seen just once. The genes are TRBV9 and TRBJ2-7, with 10 bases that match TRBD1. J lost 3 bases, V lost 0 bases, and 6 bases had no gene match. CDR1 and CDR2 from the germline V gene are SGDLS and YYNGEE. The CDR3 has 16 amino acids. The CDR3 nucleotides read TGTGCCAGCAGCGTAGAGATGGGGACAGGGGTCTACGAGCAGTACTTC. Its translation: CASSVEMGTGVYEQYF.

V gene TRBV7-9 combines with J gene TRBJ2-5; possibly TRBD2 for D (5 bases). CDR1 is SEHNR and CDR2 is FQNEAQ in the germline V gene (reference sequence). Trimming removed 3 bases from V and 5 bases from J, with 7 bases in between. The CDR3 sequence is 12 residues long. The CDR3 is CASSFTGETQYF. DNA of the CDR3: TGTGCCAGCAGCTTTACGGGGGAGACCCAGTACTTC.